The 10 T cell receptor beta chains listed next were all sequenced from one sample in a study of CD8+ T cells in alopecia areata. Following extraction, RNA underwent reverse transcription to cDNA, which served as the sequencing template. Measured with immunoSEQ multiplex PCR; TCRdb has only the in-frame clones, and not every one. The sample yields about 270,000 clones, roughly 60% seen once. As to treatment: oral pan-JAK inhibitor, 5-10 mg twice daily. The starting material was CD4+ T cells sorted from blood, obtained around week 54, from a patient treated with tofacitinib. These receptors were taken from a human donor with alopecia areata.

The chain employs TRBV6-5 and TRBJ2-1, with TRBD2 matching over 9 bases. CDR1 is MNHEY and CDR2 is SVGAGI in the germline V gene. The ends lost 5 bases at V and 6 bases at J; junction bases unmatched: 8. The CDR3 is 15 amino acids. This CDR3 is CASSRVGLAFNEQFF. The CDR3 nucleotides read TGTGCCAGCAGTAGGGTGGGACTAGCCTTCAATGAGCAGTTCTTC.

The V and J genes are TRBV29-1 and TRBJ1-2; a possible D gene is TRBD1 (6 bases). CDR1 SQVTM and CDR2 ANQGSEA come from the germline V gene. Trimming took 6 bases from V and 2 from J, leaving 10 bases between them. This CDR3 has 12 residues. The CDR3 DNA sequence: TGCAGCGTCAACAGGGTAAACTATGGCTACACCTTC. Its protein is CSVNRVNYGYTF.

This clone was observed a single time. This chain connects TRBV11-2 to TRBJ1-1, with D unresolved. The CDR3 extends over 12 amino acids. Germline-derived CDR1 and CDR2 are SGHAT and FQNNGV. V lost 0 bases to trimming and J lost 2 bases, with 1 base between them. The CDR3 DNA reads TGTGCCAGCAGCTTAGATAACACTGAAGCTTTCTTT. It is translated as CASSLDNTEAFF.

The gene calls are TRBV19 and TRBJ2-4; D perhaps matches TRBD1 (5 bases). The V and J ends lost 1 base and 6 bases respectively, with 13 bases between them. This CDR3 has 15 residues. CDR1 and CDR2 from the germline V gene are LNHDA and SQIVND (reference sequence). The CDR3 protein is CASSIGSQGRNIQYF. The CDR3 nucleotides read TGTGCCAGTAGTATAGGGTCGCAGGGAAGAAACATTCAGTACTTC.

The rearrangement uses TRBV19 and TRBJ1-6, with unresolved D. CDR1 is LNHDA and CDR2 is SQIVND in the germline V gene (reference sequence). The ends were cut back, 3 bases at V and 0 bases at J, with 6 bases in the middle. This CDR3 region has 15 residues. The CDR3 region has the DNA TGTGCCAGTAGTATGGGGAGCTCCTATAATTCACCCCTCCACTTT. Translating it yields CASSMGSSYNSPLHF.

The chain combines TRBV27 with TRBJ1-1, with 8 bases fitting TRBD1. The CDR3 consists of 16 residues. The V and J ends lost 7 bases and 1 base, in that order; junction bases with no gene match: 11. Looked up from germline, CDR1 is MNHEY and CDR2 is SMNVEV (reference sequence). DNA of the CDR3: TGTGCCAGCACCTTCGGACAGGGAAGAGGGAACACTGAAGCTTTCTTT. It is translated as CASTFGQGRGNTEAFF.

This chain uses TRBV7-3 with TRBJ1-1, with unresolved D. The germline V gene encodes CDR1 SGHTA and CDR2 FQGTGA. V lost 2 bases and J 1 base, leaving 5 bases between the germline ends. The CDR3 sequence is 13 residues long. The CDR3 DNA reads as TGTGCCAGCAGCTTATGGGAGAACACTGAAGCTTTCTTT. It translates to CASSLWENTEAFF.

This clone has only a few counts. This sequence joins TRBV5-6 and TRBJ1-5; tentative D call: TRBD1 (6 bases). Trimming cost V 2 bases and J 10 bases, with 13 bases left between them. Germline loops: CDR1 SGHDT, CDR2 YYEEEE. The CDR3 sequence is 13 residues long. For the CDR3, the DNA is TGTGCCAGCAGCTTAGCAGGGGATAAACCCCAGCATTTT. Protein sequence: CASSLAGDKPQHF. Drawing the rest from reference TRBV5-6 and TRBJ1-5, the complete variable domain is DAGVTQSPTHLIKTRGQQVTLRCSPKSGHDTVSWYQQALGQGPQFIFQYYEEEERQRGNFPDRFSGHQFPNYSSELNVNALLLGDSALYLCASSLAGDKPQHFGDGTRLSIL.

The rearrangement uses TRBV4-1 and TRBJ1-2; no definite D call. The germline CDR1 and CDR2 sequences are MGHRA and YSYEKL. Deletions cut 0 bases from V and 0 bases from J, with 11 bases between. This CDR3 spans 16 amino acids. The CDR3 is CASSQDLAGANYGYTF. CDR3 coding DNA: TGCGCCAGCAGCCAAGATTTGGCCGGTGCTAACTATGGCTACACCTTC.

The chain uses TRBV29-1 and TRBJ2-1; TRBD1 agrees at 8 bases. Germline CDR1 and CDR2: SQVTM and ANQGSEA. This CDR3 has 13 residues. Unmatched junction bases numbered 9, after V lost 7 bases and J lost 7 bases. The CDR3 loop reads CSGVGQGRNEQFF. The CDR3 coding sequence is TGCAGCGGAGTCGGACAGGGCCGGAATGAGCAGTTCTTC.